A selection of T cell receptor beta chains follows, all from one sample in a study of T cell responses to AZD1222 COVID-19 vaccine. Sequencing was performed with immunoSEQ multiplex PCR; in TCRdb, only in-frame clones are kept and a portion is missing. The sample includes 150,000 to 200,000 clones, 94% of them seen just once. The sample was peripheral blood, taken on day 0 of AZD1222 vaccination. The source is an adult in good health. Each CDR3 is given with its conserved first and last residue. Each record gives: clone size, V gene, CDR3 length, J gene, CDR3 protein. Size is stated for part of the rows, as once, few or many counts, or as a class when the clone is expanded.

NA	TRBV3-1/TRBV3-2	12	TRBJ1-2	CASSGRNYGYTF
NA	TRBV6-5	16	TRBJ1-6	CASSYGTGQGDSPLHF
NA	TRBV19	12	TRBJ2-7	CASIGTGREQYF
NA	TRBV12-3/TRBV12-4	11	TRBJ2-7	CASSLRSEQYF
NA	TRBV7-9	16	TRBJ1-5	CASSLGTGTSNQPQHF
NA	TRBV6-5	13	TRBJ1-5	CASSYDDHQPQHF
NA	TRBV6-6	16	TRBJ1-2	CASSKIRDSSLWGYTF
once	TRBV7-9	14	TRBJ1-4	CASSLKDTNEKLFF
once	TRBV3-1/TRBV3-2	12	TRBJ1-2	CASSRRNYGYTF
NA	TRBV27	16	TRBJ2-1	CASSQLMGGEVNEQFF
NA	TRBV9	13	TRBJ1-2	CASSVSGGDGYTF
NA	TRBV23-1	13	TRBJ1-4	CASSLGGSEKLFF
NA	TRBV6-2/TRBV6-3	18	TRBJ2-3	CASSLIHTGHVSTDTQYF
NA	TRBV6-6	11	TRBJ2-2	CASSATGELFF
NA	TRBV20-1	10	TRBJ2-5	CSARQETQYF
NA	TRBV21-1	14	TRBJ2-7	CASSKPQGAHEQYF
NA	TRBV19	16	TRBJ1-2	CASSIVLGAINYGYTF
NA	TRBV15	11	TRBJ1-1	CATSRISEAFF
NA	TRBV27	13	TRBJ2-5	CASSFPGAETQYF
NA	TRBV7-9	12	TRBJ2-7	CASSLRQLEQYF
NA	TRBV12-3/TRBV12-4	13	TRBJ1-5	CASSLGGKQPQHF
NA	TRBV5-6	15	TRBJ2-3	CASSSSPSGRDTQYF
NA	TRBV6-1	18	TRBJ1-3	CASSEGPGQGISGNTIYF
once	TRBV2	15	TRBJ2-7	CASSDIGQLSYEQYF
once	TRBV14	15	TRBJ2-1	CASSLFGGPRHEQFF
NA	TRBV5-1	11	TRBJ1-4	CASRGEEKLFF
NA	TRBV27	14	TRBJ2-2	CASTLGLYTGELFF
NA	TRBV3-1/TRBV3-2	12	TRBJ1-3	CASGTGPYTIYF
once	TRBV6-5	16	TRBJ2-5	CASSSLTSGVMETQYF
NA	TRBV24-1	13	TRBJ1-5	CATSDRSNQPQHF
NA	TRBV27	14	TRBJ2-7	CASSWQGGGYEQYF
NA	TRBV7-8	11	TRBJ2-1	CASSTGQGQFF
NA	TRBV29-1	13	TRBJ1-2	CSGGQGTGHGYTF
NA	TRBV19	16	TRBJ1-5	CASSMLGSYSNQPQHF
NA	TRBV19	13	TRBJ1-1	CASSIVGQTEAFF